A selection of T cell receptor beta chains follows, all from one sample in a study of CD8+ T cells in alopecia areata. Data came from immunoSEQ multiplex PCR; TCRdb stores just in-frame clones and leaves some out. The table shows roughly 76,000 clones, with roughly 30% occurring only once. The material sequenced was CD8+ T cells sorted from blood, taken at week 4, from a patient treated with tofacitinib. These TCRs come from a human donor with alopecia areata. The CDR3 runs from the conserved cysteine through the conserved F or W. Fields, in order: D gene, clone size, J gene, V gene, CDR3 length, CDR3 DNA, CDR3 protein. D genes are given only for firm matches. Clone size is shown for a subset of rows, as once, few, many or a class of expanded clone.

>-|few|TRBJ2-1|TRBV9|11
TGTGCCAGCAGCGTAGGTGATGAGCAGTTCTTC
CASSVGDEQFF
>TRBD1|few|TRBJ2-1|TRBV30|15
TGTGCCTGGGATCGTACAGGGGGCGCCTACAATGAGCAGTTCTTC
CAWDRTGGAYNEQFF
>-|-|TRBJ2-2|TRBV18|13
TGTGCCAGCTCGGGACCTAACACCGGGGAGCTGTTTTTT
CASSGPNTGELFF
>-|-|TRBJ1-1|TRBV29-1|13
TGCAGCGTTGAAGGGTACGGCGGTCCTGAAGCTTTCTTT
CSVEGYGGPEAFF
>-|few|TRBJ2-7|TRBV30|13
TGTGCCTGGAGTGTGGAGACGGTCTACGAGCAGTACTTC
CAWSVETVYEQYF
>-|few|TRBJ2-3|TRBV5-6|12
TGTGCCAGCAGCTCGGCGAAGGATACGCAGTATTTT
CASSSAKDTQYF
>-|-|TRBJ2-2|TRBV15|17
TGTGCCACCAGCAGAGTGGGGGTTCCAGCTCGTAACGGGGAGCTGTTTTTT
CATSRVGVPARNGELFF
>TRBD2|-|TRBJ2-4|TRBV9|20
TGTGCCAGCAGCACCCCGCGGGGGGCAGAGGAGGGGCTAGCCAAAAACATTCAGTACTTC
CASSTPRGAEEGLAKNIQYF
>-|-|TRBJ2-1|TRBV30|15
TGTGCCTGGAGTGTAGATTACCTACCCTACAATGAGCAGTTCTTC
CAWSVDYLPYNEQFF
>TRBD2|-|TRBJ2-1|TRBV5-6|15
TGTGCCAGCAGCCCCGGACTAGCGTACTACAATGAGCAGTTCTTC
CASSPGLAYYNEQFF
>-|few|TRBJ2-1|TRBV6-5|16
TGTGCCAGCAGTTACGGAGTCCAACGACCTCGCCACGAGCAGTTCTTC
CASSYGVQRPRHEQFF
>TRBD2|-|TRBJ2-5|TRBV6-5|15
TGTGCCAGCAGTTACAGGGAGGGACTCCAAGAGACCCAGTACTTC
CASSYREGLQETQYF
>TRBD2|-|TRBJ2-7|TRBV29-1|14
TGCAGTGCAGGGTGGGGACTAGAACTCGACGAGCAGTACTTC
CSAGWGLELDEQYF
>TRBD2|-|TRBJ2-5|TRBV6-5|12
TGTGCCAGCAGGGGACTAAGGAAGACCCAGTACTTC
CASRGLRKTQYF
>-|-|TRBJ1-1|TRBV29-1|13
TGCAGCGTTGAAGAGGGTATTGGGACTGAAGCTTTCTTT
CSVEEGIGTEAFF
>TRBD2|-|TRBJ2-1|TRBV9|13
TGTGCCAGCAGCGTAGAGGGCGGGAGAGAGCAGTTCTTC
CASSVEGGREQFF
>TRBD1|few|TRBJ1-1|TRBV29-1|13
TGCAGCGTTCGGACAGGGGGCGCGACTGAAGCTTTCTTT
CSVRTGGATEAFF
>-|-|TRBJ2-7|TRBV29-1|15
TGCAGCGTGCTCGGACCGGGACTCCACTCCTACGAGCAGTACTTC
CSVLGPGLHSYEQYF
>-|few|TRBJ2-2|TRBV29-1|10
TGCAGCGTTGGGACCGGGGAGCTGTTTTTT
CSVGTGELFF
>TRBD2|-|TRBJ2-7|TRBV4-1|16
TGCGCCAGCAGCCCGCGGACTAGCTCTCAAAGCTACGAGCAGTACTTC
CASSPRTSSQSYEQYF
>-|few|TRBJ1-3|TRBV30|12
TGTGCCTGGAGTGTAAAGGGAAACACCATATATTTT
CAWSVKGNTIYF
>TRBD1|-|TRBJ1-1|TRBV29-1|12
TGCAGCGTGACAGGGGTGAACACTGAAGCTTTCTTT
CSVTGVNTEAFF
>-|many|TRBJ2-3|TRBV6-1|15
TGTGCCAGCAGTGAATGGTACAGGGGCACAGATACGCAGTATTTT
CASSEWYRGTDTQYF
>TRBD2|-|TRBJ2-3|TRBV10-3|15
TGTGCCATCAGTGAGTCGAGGGAGGGCCTGGATACGCAGTATTTT
CAISESREGLDTQYF
>-|once|TRBJ1-2|TRBV29-1|19
TGCAGCGTTGTTGGGTCCTTCGGGGCAGGGGCCGCTACTAACTATGGCTACACCTTC
CSVVGSFGAGAATNYGYTF
>TRBD1|-|TRBJ1-5|TRBV7-6|15
TGTGCCAGCAGCTTACGGACAGGGCCGGATCAGCCCCAGCATTTT
CASSLRTGPDQPQHF
>TRBD2|once|TRBJ2-5|TRBV29-1|15
TGCAGCGTTAACGGACTAGCGGGAGGGGGGGAGACCCAGTACTTC
CSVNGLAGGGETQYF
>TRBD1|few|TRBJ2-2|TRBV29-1|13
TGCAGCGTCCCGGACAGGGGGTCCGGGGAGCTGTTTTTT
CSVPDRGSGELFF
>-|few|TRBJ2-7|TRBV5-6|12
TGTGCCAGCAGCGGGGGACCCCACGAGCAGTACTTC
CASSGGPHEQYF
>TRBD1|-|TRBJ1-2|TRBV29-1|11
TGCAGCGGGGATGACAGGGGCGGCTACACCTTC
CSGDDRGGYTF
>-|many|TRBJ2-1|TRBV7-9|12
TGTGCCAGCAGCTCGACAATCACTGAGCAGTTCTTC
CASSSTITEQFF
>TRBD1|-|TRBJ2-7|TRBV5-1|15
TGCGCCAGCAGCGCACGACAGGGGGCGCTTCCCGAGCAGTACTTC
CASSARQGALPEQYF
>-|few|TRBJ2-7|TRBV5-6|13
TGTGCCAGCAGTTCCGGGCCCTCCTACGAGCAGTACTTC
CASSSGPSYEQYF
>TRBD2|-|TRBJ2-2|TRBV5-4|14
TGTGCCAGCAGAGCGGGAGGGGACGCCGGGGAGCTGTTTTTT
CASRAGGDAGELFF
>-|few|TRBJ1-1|TRBV25-1|13
TGTGCCAGCAGAGCAGGGTCGGGCACTGAAGCTTTCTTT
CASRAGSGTEAFF
>-|-|TRBJ1-1|TRBV30|13
TGTGCCTGGAGTCTAGGGGGTTTCACTGAAGCTTTCTTT
CAWSLGGFTEAFF
>-|few|TRBJ2-2|TRBV29-1|12
TGCAGCGCTGGACTTCAGGCCGGGGAGCTGTTTTTT
CSAGLQAGELFF
>TRBD1|-|TRBJ1-2|TRBV29-1|14
TGCAGCGCCGACCCAGGGGGAGGGTTAGATGGCTACACCTTC
CSADPGGGLDGYTF
>TRBD2|-|TRBJ2-7|TRBV13|15
TGTGCCAGCAGGCCGAGACTAGCGGGAGCCTACGAGCAGTACTTC
CASRPRLAGAYEQYF
>TRBD2|-|TRBJ2-7|TRBV27|15
TGTGCCAGCGGACCTAGGGGGGCGGGAGGCTACGAGCAGTACTTC
CASGPRGAGGYEQYF
>-|few|TRBJ1-2|TRBV6-5|13
TGTGCCAGCAGTTTACAGGGATACTATGGCTACACCTTC
CASSLQGYYGYTF
>TRBD1|few|TRBJ1-2|TRBV29-1|13
TGCAGCGCCAAAGGGGGCGGTAACTATGGCTACACCTTC
CSAKGGGNYGYTF
>-|few|TRBJ2-3|TRBV30|15
TGTGCCTGGAGTCCAACGGAGGCGCCTTGGGATACGCAGTATTTT
CAWSPTEAPWDTQYF
>-|-|TRBJ2-5|TRBV2|13
TGTGCCAGCAGTGACGGAGTGTCGGAGACCCAGTACTTC
CASSDGVSETQYF
>TRBD2|few|TRBJ2-7|TRBV2|14
TGTGCCAGCAGCCCACTAGCGGCGATTTACGAGCAGTACTTC
CASSPLAAIYEQYF
>-|-|TRBJ1-1|TRBV28|13
TGTGCCAGCAGTTTAACCGGGGCAACTGAAGCTTTCTTT
CASSLTGATEAFF
>-|few|TRBJ2-2|TRBV29-1|11
TGCAGCGTTGTCCGGGGCGGGGAGCTGTTTTTT
CSVVRGGELFF
>TRBD1|-|TRBJ2-3|TRBV29-1|16
TGCAGCGTTGACCGCCCGGCGACAGGGGGTTCAGATACGCAGTATTTT
CSVDRPATGGSDTQYF
>-|-|TRBJ2-2|TRBV30|12
TGTGCCTGGAGTAGCGGCACCGGGGAGCTGTTTTTT
CAWSSGTGELFF
>-|-|TRBJ2-2|TRBV6-5|14
TGTGCCAGCAGTTACTCGAGTGGGGGCGGGGAGCTGTTTTTT
CASSYSSGGGELFF
>TRBD2|few|TRBJ2-7|TRBV29-1|11
TGCAGCGTTTCGGGAGGCTCTTATCGGTACTTC
CSVSGGSYRYF
>-|-|TRBJ2-1|TRBV7-9|13
TGTGCCAGCAGCCGAGGACAGTACAATGAGCAGTTCTTC
CASSRGQYNEQFF
>-|few|TRBJ2-1|TRBV5-1|13
TGCGCCAGTCGACGGGACTCCTACAATGAGCAGTTCTTC
CASRRDSYNEQFF
>TRBD2|many|TRBJ2-2|TRBV19|14
TGTGCCGGACGTAGCGGGAGCGTAACCGGGGAGCTGTTTTTT
CAGRSGSVTGELFF
>-|-|TRBJ1-1|TRBV29-1|12
TGCAGCGTTGTTTCCGAGAACACTGAAGCTTTCTTT
CSVVSENTEAFF